The 9 T cell receptor beta chains given below trace back to one sample, sequenced in a study of human T cells and chemical hapten exposure. TCRdb reprocessed the RACE reads with MiXCR, giving one entry per CDR3 protein. Of 350,000 to 400,000 distinct CDR3 sequences listed, around 6% are singletons. Time point noted: patch test 2, 6 weeks after DPC sensitization. The treatment was: therapeutic diphenylcyclopropenone sensitization with weekly scalp DPC. Sequenced here: whole blood, sampled in connection with sensitization to the hapten diphenylcyclopropenone (DPC). The source is a woman aged 18-29 years with alopecia areata. Some clones in this sample may be carry-over from other donors' samples.

The V gene is TRBV5-4, the J gene TRBJ1-1; the D is unclear. Germline CDR1 is SGHNT and CDR2 is YYREEE (reference sequence). There are 15 residues in the CDR3. V lost 6 bases and J 0 bases, leaving 15 bases between the germline ends. CDR3 in amino acids: CASTVGRTVNTEAFF. Written as DNA, the CDR3 is TGTGCCAGCACCGTTGGTCGAACCGTGAACACTGAAGCTTTCTTT.

This clonotype was picked up many times. DNA of the CDR3: TGCGCCAGCAGATATAATCCGGGACCTTATAATTCACCCCTCCACTTT. Translating it yields CASRYNPGPYNSPLHF. V and J are TRBV5-1 and TRBJ1-6, with D possibly TRBD1 on 5 matching bases. The germline V and J ends were trimmed by 5 bases and 4 bases, with 16 bases remaining between them. The germline V gene encodes CDR1 SGHRS and CDR2 YFSETQ. CDR3 length equals 16 residues.

This clonotype occurred a few times. The rearrangement uses TRBV25-1 and TRBJ2-1; D is ambiguous. Trimming removed 7 bases from V and 2 bases from J, with 12 bases in between. The CDR3 runs 14 residues. Germline V gene data show CDR1 as MGHDK and CDR2 as SYGVNS. In DNA, the CDR3 is TGTGCCAGCATTGGGCAGTCTCCCTACAATGAGCAGTTCTTC. Its translation: CASIGQSPYNEQFF.

This clonotype was counted a few times. The gene calls are TRBV7-9 and TRBJ2-3; 10 nucleotides match TRBD2. The CDR3 sequence is 16 residues long. Looked up from germline, CDR1 is SEHNR and CDR2 is FQNEAQ (reference sequence). J gave up 3 bases and V 5 bases, and 8 bases lay outside the gene matches. The CDR3 spells CASSLSSGGDTDTQYF. Here the CDR3 DNA reads TGTGCCAGCAGCCTCTCTAGCGGGGGAGATACAGATACGCAGTATTTT.

This clonotype turned up a few times. V and J are TRBV12-3 or TRBV12-4 and TRBJ2-7; TRBD2 matches at 8 bases. This CDR3 comprises 13 residues. V lost 4 bases and J lost 7; bases outside the gene matches: 6. This CDR3 reads CASSSLRGEEQYF. The CDR3 nucleotides read TGTGCCAGCAGTTCTCTGCGGGGGGAAGAGCAGTACTTC.

In its sample, this clonotype was seen a few times. V usage is TRBV7-2 and J usage is TRBJ1-3, with D tentatively TRBD1 (5 bases). Trimming removed 3 bases at V and 4 bases at J, with 16 bases between. The CDR3 sequence is 16 residues long. Germline CDR1 and CDR2: SGHTA and FQGNSA. CDR3 in amino acids: CASSLLTQVEGNTIYF. CDR3 DNA sequence: TGTGCCAGCAGCTTGCTAACACAGGTGGAGGGAAACACCATATATTTT.

A few counts support this clonotype. The chain recombines TRBV19 with TRBJ1-4; perhaps TRBD1 as D (5 bases). Trimming cost V 6 bases and J 4 bases, with 21 bases left between them. The CDR3 runs 17 residues. Per the germline V gene, CDR1 is LNHDA and CDR2 is SQIVND (reference sequence). CDR3 sequence: CASSPTGTEFDNEKLFF. CDR3 DNA sequence: TGTGCCAGTAGCCCCACCGGGACCGAGTTCGATAATGAAAAACTGTTTTTT.

This clonotype was observed many times. V is TRBV6-1 and J is TRBJ1-1; 9 bases align to TRBD1. Losses at the gene ends were 4 bases for V and 6 bases for J; bases not matched to a gene: 6. This CDR3 region has 14 residues. CDR1 and CDR2 (germline): MNHNS, SASEGT. As DNA, the CDR3 is TGTGCCAGCAGTGCCGGACAGGGGAGGGCTGAAGCTTTCTTT. Translated, it gives CASSAGQGRAEAFF.

In this sample, this clonotype turned up many times. The V and J genes are TRBV5-4 and TRBJ2-3; D uncertain. CDR3 length: 14 amino acids. V gave up 7 bases and J gave up 0 bases, with 12 bases separating them. Germline V gene lookup returns CDR1 SGHNT and CDR2 YYREEE (reference sequence). CDR3 DNA: TGTGCCAGCTCTTTTCTGGGGAGCACAGATACGCAGTATTTT. This sequence encodes CASSFLGSTDTQYF.